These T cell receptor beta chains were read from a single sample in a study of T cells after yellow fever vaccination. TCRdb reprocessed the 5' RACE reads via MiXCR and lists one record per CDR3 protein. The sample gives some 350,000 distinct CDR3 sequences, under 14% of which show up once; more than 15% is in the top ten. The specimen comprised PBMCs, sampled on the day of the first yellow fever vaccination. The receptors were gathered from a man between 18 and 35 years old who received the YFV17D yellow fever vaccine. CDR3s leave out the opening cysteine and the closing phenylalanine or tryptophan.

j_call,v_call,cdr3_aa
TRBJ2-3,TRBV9,ASSPSLRSTDTQY
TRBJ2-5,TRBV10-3,AISEQDGFQETQY
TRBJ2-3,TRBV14,ASSKDLTDTQY
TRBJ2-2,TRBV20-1,SARGEGTGTGELF
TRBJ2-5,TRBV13,ASSLQAEGTKETQY
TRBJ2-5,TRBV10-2,ASSESRGSGGETQY
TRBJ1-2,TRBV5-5,ASSLDLGASYGYT
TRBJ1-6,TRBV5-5,ASSLAAGLGSPRH
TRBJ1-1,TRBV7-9,ASSLAPGP
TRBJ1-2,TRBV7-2,ASTPATGGYGYT
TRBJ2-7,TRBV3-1,ASNKAGGTYEQY
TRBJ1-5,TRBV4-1,ASSQFGDRVEGDQPQH